One sample yielded the 12 T cell receptor beta chains listed below, sequenced in a study of T-cell memory formation after mild COVID-19. One entry per CDR3 protein, called by TCRdb with MiXCR from the 5' RACE reads. The sample holds 450,000 to 650,000 distinct CDR3 sequences, 20% seen once. The sequencing sample was made of PBMCs or a T cell subset sorted from them (not recorded which). These receptor sequences come from an adult woman who had mild COVID-19 (a few samples of this study predate the infection). Cell type and time point are not known.

V gene TRBV6-2 or TRBV6-3 combines with J gene TRBJ2-5, with 7 bases matching TRBD2. Per the germline V gene, CDR1 is MNHEY and CDR2 is SVGEGT. The CDR3 is 15 residues long. The V segment lost 7 bases and the J segment 2 bases; nucleotides outside the gene matches: 10. CDR3: CASTDELALQETQYF. CDR3 coding DNA: TGTGCCAGCACAGATGAACTAGCGTTACAAGAGACCCAGTACTTC.

V usage is TRBV15 and J usage is TRBJ2-5, with 8 bases fitting TRBD2. Per germline, CDR1 LNHNV and CDR2 YYDKDF (reference sequence). The CDR3 is 15 residues long. The trim removed 3 bases at V and 5 bases at J, leaving 8 bases unmatched. The CDR3 is CATSSAPGGWETQYF. DNA of the CDR3: TGTGCCACCAGCAGCGCGCCGGGAGGGTGGGAGACCCAGTACTTC.

This clonotype showed up just a few times. The rearrangement links TRBV19 to TRBJ1-1, with TRBD1 identical over 7 bases. Trimming cost V 8 bases and J 0 bases; bases outside gene matches: 6. The CDR3 consists of 14 residues. The germline CDR1 and CDR2 sequences are LNHDA and SQIVND (reference sequence). CDR3 sequence reads: CASGTDRLNTEAFF. The CDR3 bases are TGTGCCAGTGGGACGGACAGGTTGAACACTGAAGCTTTCTTT.

The chain has TRBV7-2 and TRBJ2-3; TRBD2 is a possible D gene (6 bases). CDR3 length: 15 amino acids. The germline V and J ends were trimmed by 2 bases and 0 bases, with 9 bases remaining between them. Germline V gene lookup returns CDR1 SGHTA and CDR2 FQGNSA. The CDR3 region is CASSLLAISTDTQYF. For the CDR3, the DNA is TGTGCCAGCAGCTTACTAGCGATTAGCACAGATACGCAGTATTTT.

In the case of this clonotype: At one of its ends the junction is not consistent with the germline gene, which may arise from a read error. This chain links TRBV7-6 with TRBJ1-2, with 7 bases that match TRBD1. The CDR3 extends over 13 amino acids. The V gene's germline CDR1 is SGHVS and CDR2 FNYEAQ. CDR3 DNA sequence: TGTGCCAGCAGCGCAACAGGGGACTATTGCTACACCTTC. Protein product: CASSATGDYCYTF.

This clonotype was observed many times. The chain uses TRBV20-1 and TRBJ1-6, with D tentatively TRBD1 (6 bases). Trimming removed 0 bases from V and 10 bases from J, with 16 bases in between. The CDR3 is 15 residues long. The germline CDR1 and CDR2 sequences are DFQATT and SNEGSKA (reference sequence). The CDR3 protein is CSARDWGVGGSPLHF. The CDR3 coding sequence is TGCAGTGCTAGAGATTGGGGGGTAGGGGGGTCACCCCTCCACTTT.

This clonotype has just a few counts. The chain couples TRBV5-1 to TRBJ2-3; TRBD1 matches 10 bases. CDR1 and CDR2 from the germline V gene are SGHRS and YFSETQ. The CDR3 has 16 amino acids. V trimming: 4 bases; J trimming: 1 base; junction bases outside the gene matches: 6. The CDR3 reads CASSPVGTGGTDTQYF. In DNA, the CDR3 is TGCGCCAGCAGCCCCGTGGGGACAGGGGGCACAGATACGCAGTATTTT.

This clonotype has a handful of counts. The rearrangement links TRBV12-3 or TRBV12-4 to TRBJ2-1; D call uncertain. V lost 0 bases to trimming and J lost 9 bases, with 12 bases between them. The CDR3 spans 14 residues. The CDR3 here is CASSLAAGTGEQFF. CDR3 DNA sequence: TGTGCCAGCAGTTTAGCGGCAGGAACGGGTGAGCAGTTCTTC.

This clonotype was seen only a few times. The chain carries TRBV30 and TRBJ2-7; 9 bases are shared with TRBD2. The ends lost 0 bases at V and 1 base at J; junction bases unmatched: 13. This CDR3 has 18 amino acids. Germline V gene data show CDR1 as GTSNPN and CDR2 as SVGIG (reference sequence). In nucleotides, the CDR3 is TGTGCCTGGAGTGTTCTCCCGGGACTAGCCCCAAAGTCCTACGAGCAGTACTTC. Its translation: CAWSVLPGLAPKSYEQYF. The full variable domain, completed using reference TRBV30 and TRBJ2-7, is SQTIHQWPATLVQPVGSPLSLECTVEGTSNPNLYWYRQAAGRGLQLLFYSVGIGQISSEVPQNLSASRPQDRQFILSSKKLLLSDSGFYLCAWSVLPGLAPKSYEQYFGPGTRLTVT.

This clonotype was counted only a few times. The chain is built from TRBV7-9 and TRBJ2-1; 7 nucleotides align to TRBD1. CDR3 size: 15 residues. Trimming cost V 5 bases and J 1 base; bases outside gene matches: 5. Per the germline V gene, CDR1 is SEHNR and CDR2 is FQNEAQ (reference sequence). This CDR3 is CASSNKGASYNEQFF. CDR3 in DNA: TGTGCCAGCAGCAACAAGGGGGCTTCCTACAATGAGCAGTTCTTC.

This clonotype was seen more than once but under ten times. The V and J genes are TRBV29-1 and TRBJ1-2; a possible D gene is TRBD1 (6 bases). The CDR3 extends over 14 amino acids. The V gene's germline CDR1 is SQVTM and CDR2 ANQGSEA. The ends were cut back, 0 bases at V and 5 bases at J, with 13 bases in the middle. The CDR3 region is CSVEDRTAPYGYTF. CDR3 DNA: TGCAGCGTTGAAGATAGGACAGCTCCTTATGGCTACACCTTC.

The chain employs TRBV6-2 or TRBV6-3 and TRBJ2-1; the match to TRBD2 covers 8 bases. The CDR3 has 13 residues. In germline, CDR1 is MNHEY, CDR2 SVGEGT. J lost 7 bases, V lost 4 bases, and 3 bases had no gene match. In DNA form, the CDR3 reads TGTGCCAGCAGTTCCGGGGGGGTGAATGAGCAGTTCTTC. Protein product: CASSSGGVNEQFF.